The rows below give T cell receptor beta chains drawn from one sample of a study of CD8 T cells in ankylosing spondylitis. TCRdb re-called the 5' RACE reads through MiXCR, storing one row per CDR3 protein. Found here are some 250,000 distinct CDR3 sequences, roughly a quarter of them singletons; the top ten hold around 0.64%. Material for sequencing was blood, either unsorted or a sorted T cell fraction (not recorded which). These receptors all stem from a male donor with ankylosing spondylitis or in good health (not recorded which). The CDR3 runs from the conserved cysteine through the conserved F or W. D genes are given only for firm matches. A clone size is listed for some rows: how often the clone was seen (once, few, many), or a class if it is expanded.

V,J,size,D,CDR3,DNA
TRBV10-3,TRBJ2-5,many,.,CAISNRETQYF,TGTGCCATCAGCAACCGGGAGACCCAGTACTTC
TRBV11-1,TRBJ2-3,.,.,CASSFRTPSTDTQYF,TGTGCCAGCAGCTTCCGGACCCCGAGCACAGATACGCAGTATTTT
TRBV5-1,TRBJ2-7,.,.,CASSPGGTASYEQYF,TGCGCCAGCAGTCCGGGCGGGACAGCCTCCTACGAGCAGTACTTC
TRBV20-1,TRBJ2-1,.,TRBD1,CSARSPDRGNEQFF,TGCAGTGCTAGATCTCCGGACAGGGGCAATGAGCAGTTCTTC
TRBV5-1,TRBJ1-5,many,.,CASSLAGPNQPQHF,TGCGCCAGCAGCTTGGCAGGGCCGAATCAGCCCCAGCATTTT
TRBV10-3,TRBJ2-3,many,.,CAISEDINTQYF,TGTGCCATCAGTGAGGACATAAATACGCAGTATTTT
TRBV4-2,TRBJ2-1,.,.,CASSQVLLNEQFF,TGTGCCAGCAGCCAAGTCCTTCTCAATGAGCAGTTCTTC
TRBV20-1,TRBJ2-5,many,TRBD2,CSASGLAGDEETQYF,TGCAGTGCTAGTGGACTAGCGGGGGACGAAGAGACCCAGTACTTC
TRBV27,TRBJ2-3,.,.,CASSLEGWGTDTQYF,TGTGCCAGCAGTTTAGAGGGATGGGGCACAGATACGCAGTATTTT
TRBV10-3,TRBJ2-1,.,.,CATEPSRGEQFF,TGTGCCACCGAACCTTCACGGGGTGAGCAGTTCTTC
TRBV4-2,TRBJ2-1,few,.,CASSQGRGNEQFF,TGTGCCAGCAGCCAGGGCAGGGGTAATGAGCAGTTCTTC
TRBV20-1,TRBJ2-5,many,TRBD2,CGFSRGGMEETQYF,TGCGGATTCAGCCGGGGGGGCATGGAAGAGACCCAGTACTTC
TRBV3-1,TRBJ2-3,many,.,CASSQERTPGADTQYF,TGTGCCAGCAGCCAAGAAAGGACCCCGGGGGCAGATACGCAGTATTTT
TRBV10-3,TRBJ2-1,few,TRBD1,CAISAGTALSEQFF,TGTGCCATCAGTGCGGGGACAGCCTTGAGTGAGCAGTTCTTC
TRBV12-3/TRBV12-4,TRBJ2-3,many,.,CASSLTGDSTDTQYF,TGTGCCAGCAGTTTAACGGGAGACAGCACAGATACGCAGTATTTT
TRBV14,TRBJ2-1,many,TRBD2,CASSQESPRLAAFYNEQFF,TGTGCCAGCAGCCAAGAGTCCCCAAGACTAGCCGCCTTCTACAATGAGCAGTTCTTC
TRBV10-3,TRBJ2-3,few,.,CAIAASTDTQYF,TGTGCCATCGCAGCCAGCACAGATACGCAGTATTTT
TRBV29-1,TRBJ2-1,.,.,CSVVKGPSSYNEQFF,TGCAGCGTTGTCAAGGGGCCGAGCTCCTACAATGAGCAGTTCTTC
TRBV2,TRBJ2-3,.,TRBD1,CASIQGRTDTQYF,TGTGCCAGCATACAGGGGCGGACAGATACGCAGTATTTT
TRBV28,TRBJ2-5,few,TRBD2,CASRSTSVETQYF,TGTGCCAGCAGATCTACTAGCGTCGAGACCCAGTACTTC
TRBV29-1,TRBJ2-7,.,.,CSALRGARGGEQYF,TGCAGCGCCCTAAGGGGTGCCAGGGGGGGCGAGCAGTACTTC
TRBV20-1,TRBJ2-7,.,TRBD2,CSASPGTSGDYEQYF,TGCAGTGCTAGCCCAGGGACTAGCGGGGACTACGAGCAGTACTTC
TRBV29-1,TRBJ2-2,few,.,CSVATRFTGELFF,TGCAGCGTTGCTACTAGGTTCACCGGGGAGCTGTTTTTT
TRBV7-9,TRBJ1-6,many,TRBD1,CASSSRLVQDRHGALHF,TGTGCCAGCAGCTCCCGCCTAGTCCAGGACAGGCATGGAGCCCTCCACTTT